These 24 T cell receptor beta chains share one sample of origin, sequenced in a study of blood T cell repertoires in COVID-19. Using immunoSEQ multiplex PCR, the repertoire was profiled, and TCRdb retains in-frame clones only, with some absent. The profile shows about 89,000 clones, 80% of them singletons. The sample comprised peripheral blood. The receptors here all came from a woman older than 75 with acute or convalescent COVID-19.

Concerning this clone itself: The junction does not match germline at one end; this may be a read error. This chain uses TRBV7-2 with TRBJ2-5; a weak D match, TRBD1 (6 bases). The CDR3 is 12 residues long. Germline CDR1 and CDR2: SGHTA and FQGNSA. The CDR3 DNA reads TGTGCCAGCAGCTCCTATACGGGACATACAGACTTC. It codes for CASSSYTGHTDF.

This sequence joins TRBV2 and TRBJ1-5, with 8 bases fitting TRBD1. This CDR3 contains 16 residues. V gave up 5 bases and J gave up 2 bases; unmatched junction bases: 8. Germline V gives CDR1 SNHLY, CDR2 FYNNEI. In DNA form, the CDR3 reads TGTGCCAGCAGTACCGACAGGGGTTTGGGCAATCAGCCCCAGCATTTT. Its translation is CASSTDRGLGNQPQHF.

This clone was observed once. The chain links TRBV30 to TRBJ1-2, with unresolved D. Germline V gives CDR1 GTSNPN, CDR2 SVGIG (reference sequence). V was cut by 0 bases and J by 4 bases, with 18 bases left in between. The CDR3 totals 16 residues. Here the CDR3 DNA reads TGTGCCTGGAGTGTAAGGGCGGCCCAAAGCGGCTATGGCTACACCTTC. It codes for CAWSVRAAQSGYGYTF.

The rearrangement uses TRBV18 and TRBJ1-5; TRBD1 matches at 8 bases. Germline CDR1 reads KGHSH; CDR2 reads LQKENI. Losses at the gene ends were 2 bases for V and 2 bases for J; bases not matched to a gene: 5. The CDR3 has 16 residues. CDR3 bases: TGTGCCAGCTCACCAGCTAACAGGGGGGGCAATCAGCCCCAGCATTTT. Protein: CASSPANRGGNQPQHF.

This clone was observed a handful of times. The V gene is TRBV11-3, the J gene TRBJ2-2; TRBD1 agrees at 9 bases. Germline trimming cut 5 bases from V and 6 bases from J; bases unmatched to any gene: 7. Germline V gene data show CDR1 as SGHNT and CDR2 as YENEEA. CDR3 length equals 15 residues. The CDR3 protein is CASSQGTGKAGELFF. The CDR3 bases are TGTGCCAGCAGCCAAGGGACAGGGAAGGCCGGGGAGCTGTTTTTT.

The V gene is TRBV11-2, the J gene TRBJ2-1; TRBD1 matches at 8 bases. The CDR3 consists of 15 residues. CDR1 and CDR2 (germline): SGHAT, FQNNGV. With 5 bases clipped from V and 4 bases from J, the junction kept 7 bases outside the gene matches. Here the CDR3 reads CASSPGTGAYNEQFF. The DNA for the CDR3 is TGTGCCAGCAGCCCCGGGACAGGAGCTTACAATGAGCAGTTCTTC. Combining the CDR3 with reference TRBV11-2 and TRBJ2-1 gives the whole variable domain EAGVAQSPRYKIIEKRQSVAFWCNPISGHATLYWYQQILGQGPKLLIQFQNNGVVDDSQLPKDRFSAERLKGVDSTLKIQPAKLEDSAVYLCASSPGTGAYNEQFFGPGTRLTVL.

The genes are TRBV19 and TRBJ2-3; D may be TRBD2 (5 bases). Germline V gene data show CDR1 as LNHDA and CDR2 as SQIVND (reference sequence). This CDR3 contains 13 residues. Trimming took 3 bases from V and 5 from J, leaving 9 bases between them. CDR3 residues: CASSILGRDTQYF. Here the CDR3 DNA reads TGTGCCAGTAGTATTCTGGGGAGAGATACGCAGTATTTT.

The chain is built from TRBV2 and TRBJ2-7; D ambiguous. Trimming stripped 11 bases from V and 1 base from J, with 15 bases between. In germline, CDR1 is SNHLY, CDR2 FYNNEI. The CDR3 contains 13 residues. The CDR3 reads CASCYPVSYEQYF. CDR3 in DNA: TGTGCCTCCTGCTATCCGGTATCCTACGAGCAGTACTTC. Drawing the rest from reference TRBV2 and TRBJ2-7, the complete variable domain is EPEVTQTPSHQVTQMGQEVILRCVPISNHLYFYWYRQILGQKVEFLVSFYNNEISEKSEIFDDQFSVERPDGSNFTLKIRSTKLEDSAMYFCASCYPVSYEQYFGPGTRLTVT.

This chain links TRBV19 with TRBJ2-1, with 7 bases aligning to TRBD2. CDR3 length equals 15 residues. Trimming cost V 6 bases and J 1 base; bases outside gene matches: 6. CDR1 is LNHDA and CDR2 is SQIVND in the germline V gene (reference sequence). The DNA of the CDR3 is TGTGCCAGTAGGGGGGGGGAGATTTCCTACAATGAGCAGTTCTTC. Residues: CASRGGEISYNEQFF. Variable domain in full (rest from reference TRBV19 and TRBJ2-1): DGGITQSPKYLFRKEGQNVTLSCEQNLNHDAMYWYRQDPGQGLRLIYYSQIVNDFQKGDIAEGYSVSREKKESFPLTVTSAQKNPTAFYLCASRGGEISYNEQFFGPGTRLTVL.

In the case of this clone: In the same sample, other DNA sequences code for this CDR3. The rearrangement uses TRBV10-3 and TRBJ1-5, with TRBD1 as a possible D gene (5 bases). Germline CDR1 ENHRY, CDR2 SYGVKD. The CDR3 is 14 residues long. The V end was cut by 3 bases, the J end by 1 base, with 7 bases between. The CDR3 is CAISDQGSNQPQHF. The CDR3, as DNA: TGTGCCATCAGTGATCAGGGCAGCAATCAGCCCCAGCATTTT.

V gene TRBV2 combines with J gene TRBJ2-7; D is possibly TRBD2 (5 bases). The germline V and J ends were trimmed by 3 bases and 3 bases, with 9 bases remaining between them. Germline loops: CDR1 SNHLY, CDR2 FYNNEI. The CDR3 is 13 residues long. Here the CDR3 DNA reads TGTGCCAGCAGTGATTTGGGGAGCTACGAGCAGTACTTC. This gives the protein CASSDLGSYEQYF.

The chain links TRBV20-1 to TRBJ2-3; 9 nucleotides align to TRBD2. V trimming: 3 bases; J trimming: 2 bases; junction bases outside the gene matches: 18. Germline V gene data show CDR1 as DFQATT and CDR2 as SNEGSKA (reference sequence). The CDR3 loop spans 19 amino acids. CDR3 DNA sequence: TGCAGTGCTAGTGGGGCCCGAACTGGACTAGCGACCACCACAGATACGCAGTATTTT. This gives the protein CSASGARTGLATTTDTQYF.

The table lists this clone with a few counts. V usage is TRBV6-5 and J usage is TRBJ1-2; 8 bases agree with TRBD1. The CDR3 spans 15 residues. CDR1 MNHEY and CDR2 SVGAGI come from the germline V gene. V was pared by 1 base and J by 4 bases, with 5 bases of the junction left unmatched. The CDR3 sequence: CASSYLSGGGYGYTF. The CDR3 bases are TGTGCCAGCAGTTACTTATCAGGGGGCGGCTATGGCTACACCTTC.

The chain is built from TRBV2 and TRBJ1-1; a possible D gene is TRBD1 (6 bases). In germline, CDR1 is SNHLY, CDR2 FYNNEI. The CDR3 sequence is 11 residues long. V was cut by 8 bases and J by 3 bases, with 7 bases left in between. The CDR3, as DNA: TGTGCCAGCGGGACACACACTGAAGCTTTCTTT. It specifies CASGTHTEAFF.

Only a few counts were recorded for this clone. V usage is TRBV7-9 and J usage is TRBJ2-3; no clear D. This CDR3 contains 15 residues. Germline V gene lookup returns CDR1 SEHNR and CDR2 FQNEAQ (reference sequence). The V end lost 0 bases, the J end lost 0 bases, and 7 bases lay between the germline ends. The CDR3 protein is CASSLAWASTDTQYF. CDR3 bases: TGTGCCAGCAGCTTAGCGTGGGCCAGCACAGATACGCAGTATTTT.

This sequence joins TRBV2 and TRBJ2-1, with 9 bases matching TRBD2. Germline lookup yields CDR1 SNHLY and CDR2 FYNNEI. This CDR3 contains 16 residues. With 6 bases clipped from V and 7 bases from J, the junction kept 13 bases outside the gene matches. The chain's CDR3 is CASSAVAGVTRNEQFF. DNA for the CDR3: TGTGCCAGCAGCGCAGTAGCGGGAGTTACGCGTAATGAGCAGTTCTTC.

J is TRBJ2-1 and V is TRBV4-2; 11 nucleotides line up with TRBD2. Germline V gene data show CDR1 as LGHNA and CDR2 as YNFKEQ. This CDR3 has 16 residues. Trimming removed 4 bases from V and 6 bases from J; junction bases left unmatched: 8. This CDR3 is CASSLSGGALLNEQFF. CDR3 nucleotide sequence: TGTGCCAGCAGCCTTAGCGGGGGGGCCCTTCTCAATGAGCAGTTCTTC.

The rearrangement joins TRBV5-6 to TRBJ2-1; maybe TRBD1 (6 bases). The CDR3 has 15 residues. With 5 bases removed from V and 2 bases from J, the gap between germline ends came to 14 bases. In germline, CDR1 is SGHDT, CDR2 YYEEEE. The CDR3 reads CASSYDRTPYNEQFF. In DNA form, the CDR3 reads TGTGCCAGCAGTTACGACAGGACCCCCTACAATGAGCAGTTCTTC.

The chain links TRBV5-1 to TRBJ2-1; 7 bases map to TRBD2. This CDR3 spans 14 amino acids. The germline V gene has CDR1 SGHRS and CDR2 YFSETQ. The ends lost 0 bases at V and 7 bases at J; junction bases unmatched: 4. CDR3 sequence: CASSLVLSGNEQFF. The CDR3 DNA is TGCGCCAGCAGCTTGGTCCTTAGCGGGAATGAGCAGTTCTTC.

This clone appeared a few times. The chain recombines TRBV5-6 with TRBJ1-2; 10 bases fit TRBD1. The CDR3 is 14 amino acids. V was clipped by 4 bases and J by 5 bases; unmatched bases: 5. Germline V gene data show CDR1 as SGHDT and CDR2 as YYEEEE. The DNA of the CDR3 is TGTGCCAGCAGCCCCCCGGGACAGGGGTATGGCTACACCTTC. This codes for CASSPPGQGYGYTF.

The chain combines TRBV12-3 or TRBV12-4 with TRBJ1-1; D uncertain. This CDR3 contains 13 residues. The V end lost 3 bases, the J end lost 0 bases, and 5 bases lay between the germline ends. CDR3 coding DNA: TGTGCCAGCAGTTTCCCCTTGAACACTGAAGCTTTCTTT. Its translation: CASSFPLNTEAFF.

This chain links TRBV7-3 with TRBJ1-1; tentatively, D is TRBD1 (6 bases). Germline V gene data show CDR1 as SGHTA and CDR2 as FQGTGA. V was clipped by 0 bases and J by 3 bases, with 8 bases between them. This CDR3 has 14 residues. CDR3 amino acids: CASSLTGADTEAFF. The CDR3 DNA sequence: TGTGCCAGCAGCTTAACGGGGGCGGACACTGAAGCTTTCTTT. Variable domain in full (rest from reference TRBV7-3 and TRBJ1-1): GAGVSQTPSNKVTEKGKYVELRCDPISGHTALYWYRQSLGQGPEFLIYFQGTGAADDSGLPNDRFFAVRPEGSVSTLKIQRTERGDSAVYLCASSLTGADTEAFFGQGTRLTVV.

The chain links TRBV5-6 to TRBJ2-3; maybe TRBD2 (6 bases). In germline, CDR1 is SGHDT, CDR2 YYEEEE. The CDR3 runs 16 residues. V was clipped by 4 bases and J by 2 bases, with 17 bases between them. This chain's CDR3 is CASSPVRTTLTDTQYF. The CDR3 DNA sequence: TGTGCCAGCAGCCCGGTGCGGACTACTCTCACAGATACGCAGTATTTT.

The CDR3 spells CASSLAGVGASTSTDTQYF. CDR3 DNA sequence: TGCGCCAGCAGCTTGGCCGGTGTTGGCGCCTCGACTAGCACAGATACGCAGTATTTT. The chain joins TRBV5-1 to TRBJ2-3, with D unresolved. Germline assignment: CDR1 SGHRS and CDR2 YFSETQ. This CDR3 is 19 amino acids long. Trimming took 0 bases from V and 0 from J, leaving 20 bases between them.